This T cell receptor beta chain was profiled in a study of T cells after yellow fever vaccination. The wider study: With SMART-Seq v4 Ultra Low Input, the fractions containing low cell numbers were prepared.

In TCRdb, the 5' RACE reads were re-called with MiXCR into one record per CDR3 protein. This sample yields more than 450,000 distinct CDR3 sequences, of which 21% are seen a single time; about a sixth belongs to the top ten. V lost 4 bases and J lost 0, with 13 bases in between. The CDR3 sequence is 15 residues long. Germline V gene data show CDR1 as SGHRS and CDR2 as YFSETQ. The chain couples TRBV5-1 to TRBJ1-2; TRBD1 is a possible D gene (6 bases). The TCR originated in a man aged 18-30 years who received the YFV17D yellow fever vaccine. This material consisted of PBMCs, taken 20 to 25 days after the first yellow fever vaccination. CDR3 region: CASSPVGQSNYGYTF. In DNA, the CDR3 is TGCGCCAGCAGCCCGGTGGGACAATCTAACTATGGCTACACCTTC. The full variable domain, in which reference TRBV5-1 and TRBJ1-2 provide the parts outside the CDR3, is KAGVTQTPRYLIKTRGQQVTLSCSPISGHRSVSWYQQTPGQGLQFLFEYFSETQRNKGNFPGRFSGRQFSNSRSEMNVSTLELGDSALYLCASSPVGQSNYGYTFGSGTRLTVV.